This T cell receptor beta chain was found in a study of blood T cell repertoires in COVID-19. Study information: Acute-phase and convalescent COVID-19 samples originated in the United States, Italy and Spain. PBMCs, B-cell-depleted T cells, or T cells were the source of the cDNA or gDNA that made up the material.

From germline, CDR1 is MNHEY and CDR2 SVGEGT. Between the trimmed V and J ends, which lost 0 bases and 5 bases, there was a span of 10 bases. CDR3 size: 14 residues. TCRdb's copy holds only in-frame clones and misses some; the assay was immunoSEQ multiplex PCR. The sample consists of around 100,000 clones, around 86% of them appearing once. The sample comprised peripheral blood. The source is a man aged 50 to 59 with active or convalescent COVID-19. This chain joins TRBV6-2 or TRBV6-3 and TRBJ1-1; D is perhaps TRBD1 (5 bases). CDR3 sequence (DNA): TGTGCCAGCAGTTACTCGAGTGGGGGGACTGAAGCTTTCTTT. It encodes CASSYSSGGTEAFF.